Presented here are 6 T cell receptor beta chains from one specimen sequenced in a study of early T cells in non-severe SARS-CoV-2 infection. TCRdb analysed the 5' RACE reads with MiXCR anew, one entry per CDR3 protein. The sample consists of roughly 28,000 distinct CDR3 sequences, 5.1% of them appearing once. The sequencing sample was made of whole blood. These receptors were collected from an adult who was a healthcare worker with PCR-confirmed SARS-CoV-2 infection or an uninfected control (not recorded which).

This clonotype was found a few times. The CDR3 sequence: CASSLGTINTEAFF. DNA for the CDR3: TGCGCCAGCAGCTTGGGGACGATCAACACTGAAGCTTTCTTT. J is TRBJ1-1 and V is TRBV5-1, with D unresolved. This CDR3 region has 14 residues. V was cut by 0 bases and J by 2 bases, with 8 bases left in between. Germline V gene sequence: CDR1 SGHRS, CDR2 YFSETQ.

CDR3 nucleotides: TGTGCCATCAGTATTAGTGGGGGCGTCCAAAAGAACACTGAAGCTTTCTTT. Its protein product is CAISISGGVQKNTEAFF. The gene calls are TRBV10-3 and TRBJ1-1, with D possibly being TRBD1 (6 bases). The CDR3 loop spans 17 amino acids. With 5 bases removed from V and 1 base from J, the gap between germline ends came to 20 bases. Germline lookup yields CDR1 ENHRY and CDR2 SYGVKD.

Many counts were recorded for this clonotype. The genes are TRBV30 and TRBJ2-3; perhaps D is TRBD1 or TRBD2 (5 bases each). V was shortened by 3 bases and J by 6 bases, with 13 bases between the two germline ends. Germline CDR1 and CDR2: GTSNPN and SVGIG (reference sequence). CDR3 length: 13 residues. The CDR3 here is CAWRGVSLDTQYF. CDR3 DNA sequence: TGTGCCTGGAGGGGGGTCTCCCTCGATACGCAGTATTTT.

This clonotype was recorded many times. The rearrangement links TRBV12-3 or TRBV12-4 to TRBJ2-7, with D perhaps TRBD1 or TRBD2 (5 bases each). V was trimmed by 10 bases and J by 1 base, leaving 17 bases between them. The CDR3 spans 14 residues. This chain's CDR3 is CATGSSGQSYEQYF. DNA of the CDR3: TGTGCCACAGGGAGTTCAGGGCAATCCTACGAGCAGTACTTC.

This clonotype occurred many times. No conserved phenylalanine or tryptophan is present at the end of the CDR3, so a read error is the likely explanation. No DNA is shown, since the ends of the CDR3 on it are uncertain; the CDR3 is the one TCRdb lists. V gene TRBV12-3 or TRBV12-4 combines with J gene TRBJ2-7; the D segment call TRBD2 is taken from the table without a DNA check. Including both end residues, the CDR3 is 11 amino acids long. The CDR3 region is CASSLHPGLPL.

The CDR3 here is CATSPGSSGPGELFF. DNA for the CDR3: TGTGCCACCAGTCCTGGTTCGAGCGGCCCCGGGGAGCTGTTTTTT. V and J are TRBV24-1 and TRBJ2-2; a weak D match, TRBD2 (5 bases). The germline gives CDR1 KGHDR, CDR2 SFDVKD. The CDR3 is 15 residues long. V shed 6 bases and J shed 6 bases, with 16 bases lying between them.